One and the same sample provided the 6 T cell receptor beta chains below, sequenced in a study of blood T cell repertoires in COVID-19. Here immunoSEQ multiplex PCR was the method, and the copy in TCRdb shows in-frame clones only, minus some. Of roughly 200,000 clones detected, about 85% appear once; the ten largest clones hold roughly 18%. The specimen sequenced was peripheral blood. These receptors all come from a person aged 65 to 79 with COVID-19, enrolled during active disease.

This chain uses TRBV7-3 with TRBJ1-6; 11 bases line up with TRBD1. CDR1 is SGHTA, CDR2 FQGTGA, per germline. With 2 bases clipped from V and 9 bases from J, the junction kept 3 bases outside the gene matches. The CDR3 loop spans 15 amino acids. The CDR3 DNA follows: TGTGCCAGCAGCTTAGGACAGGGGGCGTCTTCACCCCTCCACTTT. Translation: CASSLGQGASSPLHF.

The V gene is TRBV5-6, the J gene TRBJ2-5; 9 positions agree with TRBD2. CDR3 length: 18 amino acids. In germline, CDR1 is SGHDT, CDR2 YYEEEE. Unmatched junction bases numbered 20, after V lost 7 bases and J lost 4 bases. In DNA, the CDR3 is TGTGCCAGCTCCTCCTTGAGTCTAGCGGGGAGTTGGGGAGAGACCCAGTACTTC. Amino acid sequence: CASSSLSLAGSWGETQYF.

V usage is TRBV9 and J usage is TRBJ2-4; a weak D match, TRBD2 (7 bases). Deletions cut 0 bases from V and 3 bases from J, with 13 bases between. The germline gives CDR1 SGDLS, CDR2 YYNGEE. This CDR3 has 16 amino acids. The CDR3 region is CASSVGQGGGKNIQYF. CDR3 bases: TGTGCCAGCAGCGTAGGCCAGGGAGGGGGCAAAAACATTCAGTACTTC.

In DNA, the CDR3 is TGCGCCAGCAGCTTAGGACAGGACCGCTATGGCTACACCTTC. This sequence encodes CASSLGQDRYGYTF. This chain connects TRBV5-1 to TRBJ1-2; 7 bases map to TRBD1. CDR3 length: 14 residues. The junction had 5 bases not matched to a gene; V was cut back by 2 bases and J by 4 bases. Germline CDR1 reads SGHRS; CDR2 reads YFSETQ. The full variable domain, completed using reference TRBV5-1 and TRBJ1-2, is KAGVTQTPRYLIKTRGQQVTLSCSPISGHRSVSWYQQTPGQGLQFLFEYFSETQRNKGNFPGRFSGRQFSNSRSEMNVSTLELGDSALYLCASSLGQDRYGYTFGSGTRLTVV.

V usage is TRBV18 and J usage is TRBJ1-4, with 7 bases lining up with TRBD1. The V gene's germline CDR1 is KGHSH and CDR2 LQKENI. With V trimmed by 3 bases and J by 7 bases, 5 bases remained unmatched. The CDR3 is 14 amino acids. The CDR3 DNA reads TGTGCCAGCTCACCCGGGGACAGAGGTGAAAAACTGTTTTTT. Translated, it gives CASSPGDRGEKLFF.

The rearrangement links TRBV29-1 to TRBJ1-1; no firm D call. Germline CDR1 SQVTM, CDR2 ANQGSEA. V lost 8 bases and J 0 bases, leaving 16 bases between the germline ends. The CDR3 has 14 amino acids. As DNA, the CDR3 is TGCAGCACTGAGGGAAGGGCGATGAACACTGAAGCTTTCTTT. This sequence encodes CSTEGRAMNTEAFF.